The 5 T cell receptor beta chains reported below all come from one sample, sequenced in a study of T-cell memory formation after mild COVID-19. One entry per CDR3 protein results from TCRdb running MiXCR on the 5' RACE reads. The sample lists roughly 130,000 distinct CDR3 sequences; about 15% were seen once. Source material: PBMCs or a T cell subset sorted from them (not recorded which). Receptors were obtained from a man aged 18 to 29 who had mild COVID-19 (a few samples of this study predate the infection). Cell type and time point are not known.

The table lists this clonotype with many counts. The chain carries TRBV29-1 and TRBJ2-5; 10 bases agree with TRBD2. Germline lookup yields CDR1 SQVTM and CDR2 ANQGSEA. The CDR3 contains 14 residues. The ends lost 1 base at V and 9 bases at J; junction bases unmatched: 8. The CDR3 DNA reads as TGCAGCGTTGAAGTAGCGGGGGGCCGAAAGGCCCAGTACTTC. Translation: CSVEVAGGRKAQYF.

This clonotype was picked up a small number of times. The rearrangement joins TRBV5-6 to TRBJ2-3; 9 nucleotides match TRBD1. The CDR3 has 13 residues. CDR1 and CDR2 from the germline V gene are SGHDT and YYEEEE. The J segment lost 5 bases and the V segment lost 3 bases, leaving 1 base of the junction unmatched. The CDR3 sequence: CASSWGQGDTQYF. Written as DNA, the CDR3 is TGTGCCAGCAGCTGGGGACAGGGAGATACGCAGTATTTT.

This clonotype turned up a few times. The chain has TRBV5-1 and TRBJ2-1; possibly TRBD1 or TRBD2 for D (6 bases each). V was trimmed by 0 bases and J by 4 bases, leaving 17 bases between them. Per the germline V gene, CDR1 is SGHRS and CDR2 is YFSETQ. The CDR3 has 17 amino acids. The CDR3 DNA follows: TGCGCCAGCAGCTTGGCCAAAGGAGGGGGAGATTACAATGAGCAGTTCTTC. Amino acids: CASSLAKGGGDYNEQFF.

The chain has TRBV7-9 and TRBJ1-2; D not certain. The CDR3 has 12 amino acids. In germline, CDR1 is SEHNR, CDR2 FQNEAQ (reference sequence). V gave up 5 bases and J gave up 5 bases, with 9 bases separating them. The CDR3 DNA sequence: TGTGCCAGCAGCCCGGACCCTTATGGCTACACCTTC. Protein product: CASSPDPYGYTF.

Note on this clonotype: It may be a read error: a sequence one base away is much more abundant. This chain connects TRBV7-2 to TRBJ1-5, with TRBD1 as a possible D gene (5 bases). The CDR3 runs 13 residues. CDR1 and CDR2 from the germline V gene are SGHTA and FQGNSA. The CDR3 loop reads CASSLRGNQPQNF. The CDR3 DNA follows: TGTGCCAGCAGCTTAAGGGGCAATCAGCCCCAGAATTTT.